This T cell receptor beta chain was observed in a study of identical twins. TCRdb ran MiXCR on the 5' RACE reads and lists one entry per CDR3 protein. The data hold hundreds of thousands of distinct CDR3 sequences, with 8.6% observed a single time. The CDR3 has 13 residues. With 10 bases removed from V and 3 bases from J, the gap between germline ends came to 13 bases. Germline-derived CDR1 and CDR2 are MNHEY and SVGEGT. The table lists this clonotype with many counts. The data were also submitted as part of a second study, on yellow fever vaccine responses in identical twins.

J is TRBJ1-5 and V is TRBV6-2 or TRBV6-3; D remains ambiguous. Sequences were obtained from PBMCs. The receptor's source is a woman aged 18-30 years in good health. The CDR3, as DNA: TGTGCCACCTCACGGGCCTACAATCAGCCCCAGCATTTT. Translated, it gives CATSRAYNQPQHF.